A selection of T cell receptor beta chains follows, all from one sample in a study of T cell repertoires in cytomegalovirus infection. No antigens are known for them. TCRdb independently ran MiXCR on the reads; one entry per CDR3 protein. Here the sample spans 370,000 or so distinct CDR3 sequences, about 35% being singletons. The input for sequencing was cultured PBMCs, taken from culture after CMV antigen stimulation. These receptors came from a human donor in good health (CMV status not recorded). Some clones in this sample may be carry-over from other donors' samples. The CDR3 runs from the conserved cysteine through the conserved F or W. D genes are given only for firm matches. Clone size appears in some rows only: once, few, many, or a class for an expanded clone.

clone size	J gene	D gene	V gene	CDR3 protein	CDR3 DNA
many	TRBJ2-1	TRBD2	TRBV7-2	CALDRTSGSEQFF	TGTGCCCTAGACCGTACTAGCGGCAGTGAGCAGTTCTTC
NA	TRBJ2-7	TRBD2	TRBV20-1	CSARDLGTSGYEQYF	TGCAGTGCTAGAGACCTAGGGACTAGCGGCTACGAGCAGTACTTC
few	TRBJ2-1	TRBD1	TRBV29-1	CSVADRGPSNEQFF	TGCAGCGTGGCGGACAGGGGACCCTCCAATGAGCAGTTCTTC
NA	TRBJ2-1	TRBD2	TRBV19	CASKPSGTYNEQFF	TGTGCCAGTAAACCTAGCGGGACCTACAATGAGCAGTTCTTC
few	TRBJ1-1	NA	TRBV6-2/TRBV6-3	CASSPLSNTEAFF	TGTGCCAGCAGTCCCCTTTCGAACACTGAAGCTTTCTTT
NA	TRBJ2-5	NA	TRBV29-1	CSVGETQYF	TGCAGCGTTGGAGAGACCCAGTACTTC
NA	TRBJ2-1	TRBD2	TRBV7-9	CASSQAPGLAGSNEQFF	TGTGCCAGCAGCCAAGCGCCGGGACTAGCGGGATCCAATGAGCAGTTCTTC
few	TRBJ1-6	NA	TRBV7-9	CASSLSDYNSPLHF	TGTGCCAGCAGCTTATCGGATTATAATTCACCCCTCCACTTT
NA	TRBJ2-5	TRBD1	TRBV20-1	CSAHTPGQGQETQYF	TGCAGTGCTCATACCCCGGGACAGGGGCAAGAGACCCAGTACTTC
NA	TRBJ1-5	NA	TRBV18	CASSPGSGNQPQHF	TGTGCCAGCTCACCCGGGAGCGGCAATCAGCCCCAGCATTTT
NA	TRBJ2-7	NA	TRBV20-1	CSAPKGDEQYF	TGCAGTGCTCCCAAGGGGGACGAGCAGTACTTC
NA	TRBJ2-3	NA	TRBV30	CAWSVGGGTDTQYF	TGTGCCTGGAGTGTAGGTGGGGGGACAGATACGCAGTATTTT
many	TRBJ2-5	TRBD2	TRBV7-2	CASSSLREGRETQYF	TGTGCCAGCAGCTCTCTCCGGGAGGGCCGGGAGACCCAGTACTTC
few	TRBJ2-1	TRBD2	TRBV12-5	CASGLVSGSTYNEQFF	TGTGCTAGTGGTTTGGTTAGCGGGAGTACCTACAATGAGCAGTTCTTC
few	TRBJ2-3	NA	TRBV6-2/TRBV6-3	CASSLAAEVGDTQYF	TGTGCCAGCAGTTTAGCAGCGGAGGTGGGGGATACGCAGTATTTT
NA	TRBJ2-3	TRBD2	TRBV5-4	CASSRPGLAGVGDTQYF	TGTGCCAGCAGCCGTCCGGGACTAGCGGGGGTAGGAGATACGCAGTATTTT
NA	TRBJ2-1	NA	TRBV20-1	CSVFSLQFSYNEQFF	TGCAGTGTTTTCTCCCTACAGTTCAGTTACAATGAGCAGTTCTTC
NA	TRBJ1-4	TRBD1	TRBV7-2	CASSLAGQVGEKLFF	TGTGCCAGCAGCTTGGCGGGACAGGTTGGCGAAAAACTGTTTTTT
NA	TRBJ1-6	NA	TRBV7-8	CASSLEGLGSPLHF	TGTGCCAGCAGCCTAGAGGGCTTAGGTTCACCCCTCCACTTT
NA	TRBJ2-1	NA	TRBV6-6	CASSYSKGEQFF	TGTGCCAGCAGTTACTCGAAAGGGGAGCAGTTCTTC
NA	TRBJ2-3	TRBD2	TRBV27	CASSLRREGDTQYF	TGTGCCAGCAGTTTGAGGCGGGAGGGGGATACGCAGTATTTT
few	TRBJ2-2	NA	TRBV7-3	CASSFSRNTGELFF	TGTGCCAGCAGCTTTTCCAGAAACACCGGGGAGCTGTTTTTT
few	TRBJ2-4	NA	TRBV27	CASSLEGGITKNIQYF	TGTGCCAGCAGTTTGGAGGGGGGCATAACCAAAAACATTCAGTACTTC
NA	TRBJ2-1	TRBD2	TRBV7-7	CASSLAGLGSNEQFF	TGTGCCAGCAGCTTAGCGGGACTAGGCTCGAATGAGCAGTTCTTC
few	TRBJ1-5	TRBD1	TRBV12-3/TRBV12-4	CASSRGQGGGQPQHF	TGTGCCAGCAGTAGGGGACAGGGTGGCGGTCAGCCCCAGCATTTT
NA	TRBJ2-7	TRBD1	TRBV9	CASSGATGGISSYEQYF	TGTGCCAGCAGCGGGGCGACAGGGGGAATAAGCTCCTACGAGCAGTACTTC
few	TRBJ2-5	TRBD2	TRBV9	CASSFTSGRLETQYF	TGTGCCAGCAGCTTTACTAGCGGGAGATTAGAGACCCAGTACTTC
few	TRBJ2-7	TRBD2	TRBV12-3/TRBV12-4	CASSVLALPYEQYF	TGTGCCAGCAGTGTACTAGCGCTACCCTACGAGCAGTACTTC
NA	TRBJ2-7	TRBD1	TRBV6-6	CASNIRQGLESYEQYF	TGTGCCAGCAACATACGACAGGGCCTGGAGTCCTACGAGCAGTACTTC
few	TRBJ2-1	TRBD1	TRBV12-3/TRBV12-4	CASSPNRGQVNEQFF	TGTGCCAGCAGTCCTAACAGGGGGCAGGTAAATGAGCAGTTCTTC
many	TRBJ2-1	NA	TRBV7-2	CASSPTTRTVGYNEQFF	TGTGCCAGCAGCCCCACCACCCGGACAGTGGGCTACAATGAGCAGTTCTTC
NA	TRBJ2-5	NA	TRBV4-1	CASSRIQGQETQYF	TGCGCCAGCAGCCGCATACAGGGCCAAGAGACCCAGTACTTC
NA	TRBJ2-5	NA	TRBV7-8	CASSLVSHAGETQYF	TGTGCCAGCAGCTTAGTCTCCCATGCGGGAGAGACCCAGTACTTC
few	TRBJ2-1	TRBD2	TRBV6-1	CASKPTSDRNNEQFF	TGTGCCAGCAAACCCACTAGCGACCGAAACAATGAGCAGTTCTTC
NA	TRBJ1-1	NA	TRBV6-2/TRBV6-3	CASSYGGWGTEAFF	TGTGCCAGCAGTTACGGGGGCTGGGGTACTGAAGCTTTCTTT
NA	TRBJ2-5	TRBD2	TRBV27	CASSPRSGRRETQYF	TGTGCCAGCAGTCCCAGGAGCGGGAGGAGGGAGACCCAGTACTTC
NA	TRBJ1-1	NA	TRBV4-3	CASTLSTSMNTEAFF	TGCGCCAGCACCCTCTCGACCAGCATGAACACTGAAGCTTTCTTT
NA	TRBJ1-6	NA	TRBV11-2	CASSLDRDSPLHF	TGTGCCAGCAGCTTGGACAGAGATTCACCCCTCCACTTT
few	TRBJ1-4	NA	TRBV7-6	CASWGPARDEKLFF	TGTGCCAGCTGGGGGCCCGCGAGAGATGAAAAACTGTTTTTT
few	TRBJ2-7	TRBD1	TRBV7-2	CASREAGTGAYEQYF	TGTGCCAGCAGGGAAGCCGGGACAGGAGCCTACGAGCAGTACTTC
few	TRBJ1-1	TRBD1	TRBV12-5	CASGLDRGRYTEAFF	TGTGCTAGTGGTTTGGACAGGGGCCGGTACACTGAAGCTTTCTTT
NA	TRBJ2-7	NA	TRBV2	CASSEPLQPSFYEQYF	TGTGCCAGCAGTGAACCCCTGCAGCCCTCCTTCTACGAGCAGTACTTC
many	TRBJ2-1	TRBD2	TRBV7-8	CASSLPSAGGSDEQFF	TGTGCCAGCAGCCTTCCGTCAGCGGGAGGGTCCGATGAGCAGTTCTTC
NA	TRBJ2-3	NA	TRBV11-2	CASSLFGLEGTQYF	TGTGCCAGCAGCTTATTTGGTCTGGAGGGTACGCAGTATTTT
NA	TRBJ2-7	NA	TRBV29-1	CSVEYTQGSSYEQYF	TGCAGCGTTGAATATACCCAGGGTAGCTCCTACGAGCAGTACTTC
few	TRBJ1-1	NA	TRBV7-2	CASSLVGGRLNTEAFF	TGTGCCAGCAGCTTAGTAGGTGGCAGGTTGAACACTGAAGCTTTCTTT
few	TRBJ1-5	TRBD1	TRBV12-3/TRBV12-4	CASRGDRGLYSNQPQHF	TGTGCCAGCAGAGGGGACAGGGGGCTGTATAGCAATCAGCCCCAGCATTTT
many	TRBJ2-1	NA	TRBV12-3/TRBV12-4	CASRTSPGLEQFF	TGTGCCAGCAGGACCTCCCCGGGACTTGAGCAGTTCTTC